Following are 20 T cell receptor beta chains from one sample sequenced in a study of T cell repertoires in cytomegalovirus infection (dated by TCRdb to about 2019). TCRdb shows the sequencer as Illumina HiSeq 1500. TCRdb reprocessed the public reads (quality trimming at Q25 with fastp, clone calling with MiXCR) and kept in-frame beta chains. Each CDR3 protein appears once, grouped with its most common genes and DNA. The sample records some 920,000 distinct CDR3 sequences, roughly 30% of which are singletons. Over 13% of the sample is in the top ten clones. This sample's treatment or condition label indicates: in vitro stimulation with specific CMV peptide epitopes to enrich CMV-specific T cells. No antigens are known for them. Sequencing used cultured CD8+ T cells from PBMCs, obtained from culture after CMV antigen stimulation. All receptors derive from a human donor in good health (CMV status not recorded). Some clones in this sample may be carry-over from other donors' samples.

This clonotype was counted between two and nine times. V and J are TRBV12-3 or TRBV12-4 and TRBJ1-5; D is undetermined. Trimming pared 7 bases from V and 3 bases from J, leaving 7 bases between. The CDR3 runs 12 residues. CDR3 sequence reads: CASMQANQPQHF. CDR3 nucleotide sequence: TGTGCCAGCATGCAGGCCAATCAGCCCCAGCATTTT.

V and J are TRBV11-3 and TRBJ1-5; 10 bases agree with TRBD1. The V segment lost 1 base and the J segment 7 bases; nucleotides outside the gene matches: 13. The germline gives CDR1 SGHNT, CDR2 YENEEA. CDR3 length equals 18 residues. CDR3 in amino acids: CASSLVTGQGVSRQPQHF. CDR3 bases: TGTGCCAGCAGCTTAGTAACAGGACAGGGGGTCTCCCGGCAGCCCCAGCATTTT.

This clonotype was seen a few times. The chain combines TRBV25-1 with TRBJ2-7; D remains ambiguous. The V gene lost 4 bases and the J gene lost 3 bases, with 10 bases spanning the gap. Germline CDR1 and CDR2: MGHDK and SYGVNS. CDR3 length: 13 amino acids. In DNA form, the CDR3 reads TGTGCCAGCAGTGGTCCGGGCGACTACGAGCAGTACTTC. Translated: CASSGPGDYEQYF.

The V gene is TRBV20-1, the J gene TRBJ2-7; 11 bases are a match to TRBD2. CDR3 length equals 16 residues. Germline V gene lookup returns CDR1 DFQATT and CDR2 SNEGSKA (reference sequence). With V trimmed by 3 bases and J by 0 bases, 7 bases remained unmatched. CDR3 DNA: TGCAGTGCTAGTCGTCTAGCGGGGGGATACTCCTACGAGCAGTACTTC. It is translated as CSASRLAGGYSYEQYF.

The gene calls are TRBV5-6 and TRBJ1-2, with 7 bases matching TRBD1. This CDR3 contains 12 residues. V lost 6 bases to trimming and J lost 5 bases; unmatched junction nucleotides: 4. Germline-derived CDR1 and CDR2 are SGHDT and YYEEEE. CDR3: CASTPRGYGYTF. The CDR3, as DNA: TGTGCCAGCACCCCCAGGGGGTATGGCTACACCTTC.

This CDR3 is CASSSGGARYGYTF. The CDR3 DNA reads TGTGCCAGCAGTTCTGGGGGCGCGAGATATGGCTACACCTTC. The chain is built from TRBV6-5 and TRBJ1-2; perhaps TRBD1 as D (6 bases). The CDR3 is 14 residues long. Trimming stripped 4 bases from V and 5 bases from J, with 14 bases between. Germline CDR1 MNHEY, CDR2 SVGAGI.

The chain is built from TRBV12-3 or TRBV12-4 and TRBJ1-2, with no clear D. CDR3 length equals 12 residues. The V end was cut by 5 bases, the J end by 8 bases, with 12 bases between. The CDR3 loop reads CASSGTVGGYTF. CDR3 in DNA: TGTGCCAGCAGTGGTACAGTAGGAGGCTACACCTTC.

The table lists this clonotype with many counts. V is TRBV7-2 and J is TRBJ2-1, with 8 positions matching TRBD2. CDR1 and CDR2 from the germline V gene are SGHTA and FQGNSA. V shed 5 bases and J 3 bases; nucleotides not matched to a gene: 6. CDR3 length: 15 amino acids. The CDR3 coding sequence is TGTGCCAGCAGCCCCGGGGGGGGCTTCTACAATGAGCAGTTCTTC. This codes for CASSPGGGFYNEQFF.

The table lists this clonotype with many counts. The genes are TRBV12-3 or TRBV12-4 and TRBJ1-1; D not certain. V shed 3 bases and J shed 12 bases, with 14 bases lying between them. CDR3 length: 12 amino acids. In DNA form, the CDR3 reads TGTGCCAGCAGTTTGGAGACTTTGGGAACTTTCTTT. Translating it yields CASSLETLGTFF.

This clonotype showed up many times. CDR3 bases: TGTGCCAGCAGTTCCAGGGACACCTCCTACGAGCAGTACTTC. Protein: CASSSRDTSYEQYF. The V gene is TRBV27, the J gene TRBJ2-7; D perhaps matches TRBD1 (6 bases). The CDR3 extends over 14 amino acids. Germline V gene lookup returns CDR1 MNHEY and CDR2 SMNVEV (reference sequence). V was pared by 4 bases and J by 0 bases, with 10 bases between.

This clonotype was detected only a few times. J is TRBJ1-1 and V is TRBV7-9; 11 bases line up with TRBD1. Germline V lookup: CDR1 SEHNR, CDR2 FQNEAQ (reference sequence). This CDR3 is 16 amino acids long. V lost 5 bases, J lost 2 bases, and 7 bases stayed unmatched. Here the CDR3 reads CASSLGTGGDNTEAFF. The CDR3 DNA follows: TGTGCCAGCAGCCTCGGGACAGGGGGAGATAACACTGAAGCTTTCTTT.

This clonotype was counted many times. The V gene is TRBV7-2, the J gene TRBJ2-1; the D call may be TRBD1 or TRBD2 (5 bases each). The ends were cut back, 5 bases at V and 6 bases at J, with 17 bases in the middle. Germline V gives CDR1 SGHTA, CDR2 FQGNSA. The CDR3 runs 15 residues. In DNA form, the CDR3 reads TGTGCCAGCAGCCCAATGGATTGGGGGACCAATGAGCAGTTCTTC. Amino acid sequence: CASSPMDWGTNEQFF.

The V call is TRBV7-6, the J call TRBJ1-5; a possible D gene is TRBD1 (5 bases). The CDR3 has 15 amino acids. The germline V gene has CDR1 SGHVS and CDR2 FNYEAQ. V shed 5 bases and J shed 5 bases, with 16 bases lying between them. CDR3 protein: CASSPSSGGDQPQHF. The CDR3 DNA reads TGTGCCAGCAGCCCATCCTCTGGAGGGGATCAGCCCCAGCATTTT.

The chain is built from TRBV6-5 and TRBJ1-6; D remains unclear. CDR3 length: 11 amino acids. Trimming removed 4 bases from V and 15 bases from J, with 10 bases in between. Germline assignment: CDR1 MNHEY and CDR2 SVGAGI. Here the CDR3 DNA reads TGTGCCAGCAGTTCCAAGGGCATCCTCCACTTT. This encodes CASSSKGILHF.

This rearrangement joins TRBV2 to TRBJ2-2, with D possibly called TRBD1 or TRBD2 (5 bases each). Trimming removed 1 base from V and 0 bases from J, with 12 bases in between. This CDR3 has 17 residues. Per the germline V gene, CDR1 is SNHLY and CDR2 is FYNNEI. The DNA of the CDR3 is TGTGCCAGCAGTGAAGACCCCGGGACCGCGAACACCGGGGAGCTGTTTTTT. Translation: CASSEDPGTANTGELFF.

J is TRBJ2-3 and V is TRBV12-3 or TRBV12-4; D possibly corresponds to TRBD2 (5 bases). The CDR3 runs to 14 residues. V gave up 5 bases and J gave up 6 bases, with 15 bases separating them. DNA of the CDR3: TGTGCCAGCAGTGCGGGCCTTGCTCCCGATACGCAGTATTTT. Translating it yields CASSAGLAPDTQYF.

The J gene is TRBJ2-1, the V gene TRBV6-2 or TRBV6-3, with D tentatively TRBD1 (6 bases). V dropped 7 bases and J dropped 5 bases, with 12 bases sitting between them. CDR3 length: 13 amino acids. Germline-derived CDR1 and CDR2 are MNHEY and SVGEGT. CDR3 region: CASTRDNDNEQFF. The CDR3 bases are TGTGCCAGCACCAGGGACAACGACAATGAGCAGTTCTTC.

The chain is built from TRBV27 and TRBJ2-1; 7 positions match TRBD2. The germline V gene encodes CDR1 MNHEY and CDR2 SMNVEV (reference sequence). V lost 7 bases and J lost 3; bases outside the gene matches: 9. The CDR3 has 15 amino acids. The CDR3 region has the DNA TGTGCCAGCATCGATGGGGGGGGGGGCTACAATGAGCAGTTCTTC. Its protein product is CASIDGGGGYNEQFF.

A few counts support this clonotype. The CDR3 is CSARDPESYEQYF. The CDR3 DNA reads as TGCAGTGCTAGAGACCCTGAATCCTACGAGCAGTACTTC. The chain combines TRBV20-1 with TRBJ2-7; no firm D call. Germline values: CDR1 DFQATT, CDR2 SNEGSKA (reference sequence). V was trimmed by 0 bases and J by 1 base, leaving 7 bases between them. The CDR3 spans 13 residues.

In this sample, this clonotype turned up many times. This chain joins TRBV7-9 and TRBJ1-2, with D possibly TRBD1 on 5 matching bases. Germline V gives CDR1 SEHNR, CDR2 FQNEAQ (reference sequence). CDR3 length: 16 residues. Trimming removed 0 bases from V and 6 bases from J, with 17 bases in between. CDR3 in DNA: TGTGCCAGCAGCTTAGCGCATGGGGCAGAAGGGAATGGCTACACCTTC. It is translated as CASSLAHGAEGNGYTF.